The sequence of this T cell receptor beta chain was determined in a study of blood T cell repertoires in COVID-19. The table came from immunoSEQ multiplex PCR; TCRdb's copy has only in-frame clones and leaves some out. The data contain more than 150,000 clones, roughly 80% of them seen just once; the ten biggest clones take up approximately 10%. This clone was counted a few times. This CDR3 comprises 14 residues. The V gene's germline CDR1 is SEHNR and CDR2 FQNEAQ (reference sequence). V lost 1 base, J lost 5 bases, and 12 bases lay in between. The J gene is TRBJ2-7, the V gene TRBV7-9; D is perhaps TRBD2 (5 bases). This receptor was identified in a middle-aged man who had recovered from COVID-19. Sequencing was carried out using PBMCs or T cells enriched from blood (not recorded which). DNA of the CDR3: TGTGCCAGCAGCTTAGGCGGGTTGCCCCACGAGCAGTACTTC. Protein sequence: CASSLGGLPHEQYF.